This record covers a single T cell receptor (beta chain). As yet, its antigen is unknown. The sample originates from a study of T cell repertoires in cytomegalovirus infection. MiXCR, run by TCRdb on the reads, gives a single entry per CDR3 protein. In the table there are around 130,000 distinct CDR3 sequences, more than 20% of which are singletons. V trimming: 6 bases; J trimming: 4 bases; junction bases outside the gene matches: 4. Germline CDR1 is MDHEN and CDR2 is SYDVKM. The CDR3 is 15 amino acids. Study observations and caveats: People with CMV and the relevant HLA were identified by cumulative public TCR beta family frequency.

The chain is built from TRBV28 and TRBJ2-7; the match to TRBD2 covers 15 bases. The specimen sequenced was PBMCs, sequenced either directly or after in vitro stimulation (not recorded which). The receptor comes from a human donor in good health (CMV status not recorded). Some clones in this sample may be carry-over from other donors' samples. Written as DNA, the CDR3 is TGTGCCAGCAGACCGGGACTAGCGGGAGGTTACGAGCAGTACTTC. Residues: CASRPGLAGGYEQYF. The complete variable domain, with remaining parts taken from reference TRBV28 and TRBJ2-7, reads DVKVTQSSRYLVKRTGEKVFLECVQDMDHENMFWYRQDPGLGLRLIYFSYDVKMKEKGDIPEGYSVSREKKERFSLILESASTNQTSMYLCASRPGLAGGYEQYFGPGTRLTVT.